A single sample gave rise to the 28 T cell receptor beta chains below, sequenced in a study of T cells in Graves' hyperthyroidism and ophthalmopathy. RNA transcripts provided the source from which TCR beta CDR3 regions were amplified. The HTBI primer set served for first-round RT-PCR of the TCR CDR3. TCRdb reanalysed the multiplex PCR reads using MiXCR and keeps one entry per CDR3 protein. The sample shows around 250,000 distinct CDR3 sequences, about 14% of them seen only once. The sample was blood. The receptors come from a woman aged 40-49 years with Graves' hyperthyroidism that later progressed to Graves' ophthalmopathy.

This chain uses TRBV5-1 with TRBJ1-5, with TRBD1 as a possible D gene (5 bases). CDR3 length: 16 amino acids. The V gene lost 0 bases and the J gene lost 4 bases, with 14 bases spanning the gap. Looked up from germline, CDR1 is SGHRS and CDR2 is YFSETQ. Here the CDR3 reads CASSLEGNQGNQPQHF. For the CDR3, the DNA is TGCGCCAGCAGCTTGGAGGGGAACCAGGGTAATCAGCCCCAGCATTTT.

The genes are TRBV20-1 and TRBJ1-2; no reliable D call. The germline V gene has CDR1 DFQATT and CDR2 SNEGSKA (reference sequence). Trimming took off 6 bases at V and 11 bases at J, with 7 bases between the two ends. This CDR3 region has 8 residues. The CDR3 protein is CSASGYTF. CDR3 nucleotides: TGCAGTGCCAGTGGGTACACCTTC.

This clonotype was counted many times. The genes are TRBV29-1 and TRBJ2-7; 11 bases are shared with TRBD2. With 3 bases clipped from V and 5 bases from J, the junction kept 0 bases outside the gene matches. This CDR3 region has 12 residues. Germline CDR1 reads SQVTM; CDR2 reads ANQGSEA. Here the CDR3 reads CSVETSGNEQYF. DNA of the CDR3: TGCAGCGTTGAGACTAGCGGGAACGAGCAGTACTTC.

This clonotype was counted a few times. V gene TRBV9 combines with J gene TRBJ2-1, with D tentatively TRBD1 or TRBD2 (5 bases each). Deletions cut 0 bases from V and 3 bases from J, with 13 bases between. The length of the CDR3 is 16 residues. Germline lookup yields CDR1 SGDLS and CDR2 YYNGEE. This chain's CDR3 is CASSVGGSRGYNEQFF. CDR3 sequence (DNA): TGTGCCAGCAGCGTAGGGGGGAGTAGAGGCTACAATGAGCAGTTCTTC. The whole variable domain, remainder taken from reference TRBV9 and TRBJ2-1, is DSGVTQTPKHLITATGQRVTLRCSPRSGDLSVYWYQQSLDQGLQFLIQYYNGEERAKGNILERFSAQQFPDLHSELNLSSLELGDSALYFCASSVGGSRGYNEQFFGPGTRLTVL.

This clonotype was recorded many times. The V gene is TRBV9, the J gene TRBJ2-5; TRBD1 is a possible D gene (5 bases). The CDR3 consists of 14 residues. The V end lost 0 bases, the J end lost 4 bases, and 10 bases lay between the germline ends. Germline values: CDR1 SGDLS, CDR2 YYNGEE. The CDR3 loop reads CASSVARAAETQYF. The DNA for the CDR3 is TGTGCCAGCAGCGTAGCCAGGGCAGCAGAGACCCAGTACTTC.

This clonotype was seen ten or more times. The gene calls are TRBV7-8 and TRBJ2-1; 12 bases match TRBD2. Per the germline V gene, CDR1 is SGHVS and CDR2 is FQNEAQ. The CDR3 covers 16 residues. The ends lost 3 bases at V and 4 bases at J; junction bases unmatched: 4. The CDR3 spells CASSFLAGGPYNEQFF. CDR3 coding DNA: TGTGCCAGCAGCTTCCTAGCGGGAGGGCCTTACAATGAGCAGTTCTTC.

This clonotype was seen only a few times. The V and J genes are TRBV28 and TRBJ2-3; the D gene is possibly TRBD1 (6 bases). The CDR3 consists of 14 residues. Between the trimmed V and J ends, which lost 5 bases and 5 bases, there was a span of 14 bases. Germline CDR1 reads MDHEN; CDR2 reads SYDVKM. As DNA, the CDR3 is TGTGCCAGCAGTATTAACAGGGTTTTAGATACGCAGTATTTT. It translates to CASSINRVLDTQYF.

This clonotype came up many times. V usage is TRBV28 and J usage is TRBJ2-1, with unresolved D. The V end lost 3 bases, the J end lost 6 bases, and 12 bases lay between the germline ends. Germline CDR1 is MDHEN and CDR2 is SYDVKM. The CDR3 totals 14 residues. The CDR3 DNA sequence: TGTGCCAGCAGTTTTCTTCGCGAGATCAATGAGCAGTTCTTC. Translated, it gives CASSFLREINEQFF.

This chain uses TRBV2 with TRBJ2-7, with 9 bases that match TRBD1. Germline-derived CDR1 and CDR2 are SNHLY and FYNNEI. The CDR3 has 11 amino acids. V shed 8 bases, J shed 9 bases, and the junction held 5 bases outside the gene matches. CDR3 DNA sequence: TGTGCCAGCGCAAGACAGGGGGGGCAGTACTTC. Its protein is CASARQGGQYF.

This chain uses TRBV25-1 with TRBJ2-7; 10 bases fit TRBD1. Germline CDR1 MGHDK, CDR2 SYGVNS. The CDR3 length is 17 residues. The ends lost 5 bases at V and 3 bases at J; junction bases unmatched: 13. This chain's CDR3 is CASSSPGQGTGYYEQYF. CDR3 in DNA: TGTGCCAGCAGTAGCCCGGGACAGGGGACGGGATACTACGAGCAGTACTTC.

This clonotype was recorded many times. The V gene is TRBV28, the J gene TRBJ2-2; no reliable D call. CDR3 size: 14 residues. V gave up 3 bases and J gave up 4 bases, with 9 bases separating them. Germline lookup yields CDR1 MDHEN and CDR2 SYDVKM. CDR3 amino acids: CASSLYSLTGELFF. CDR3 DNA sequence: TGTGCCAGCAGTTTGTACAGCCTCACCGGGGAGCTGTTTTTT.

This clonotype was recorded a few times. A much more abundant neighbour one base away suggests this may be a read error. The chain joins TRBV2 to TRBJ2-7; D may correspond to TRBD1 or TRBD2 (6 bases each). Looked up from germline, CDR1 is SNHLY and CDR2 is FYNNEI. V was pared by 5 bases and J by 5 bases, with 19 bases between. The CDR3 sequence is 15 residues long. In DNA form, the CDR3 reads TGTGCCAGCAGTCGAGAGCGGAGGGGGTACCACGAGCAGTACTTC. Its translation is CASSRERRGYHEQYF.

The sample holds many counts of this clonotype. The CDR3 is CASSYGQPGELFF. In DNA form, the CDR3 reads TGTGCCAGCAGCTACGGACAGCCCGGGGAGCTGTTTTTT. V and J are TRBV28 and TRBJ2-2; D possibly corresponds to TRBD1 (6 bases). Per germline, CDR1 MDHEN and CDR2 SYDVKM. CDR3 length: 13 residues. Trimming removed 6 bases at V and 6 bases at J, with 11 bases between.

In its sample, this clonotype was seen many times. The CDR3 DNA follows: TGTGCCAGCAGTGAATATACTGGGACACCTAAGACTGAAGCTTTCTTT. This sequence encodes CASSEYTGTPKTEAFF. The chain links TRBV25-1 to TRBJ1-1, with D perhaps matching TRBD1 (6 bases). The V gene's germline CDR1 is MGHDK and CDR2 SYGVNS. The CDR3 extends over 16 amino acids. Trimming stripped 0 bases from V and 5 bases from J, with 16 bases between. Variable domain in full (rest from reference TRBV25-1 and TRBJ1-1): EADIYQTPRYLVIGTGKKITLECSQTMGHDKMYWYQQDPGMELHLIHYSYGVNSTEKGDLSSESTVSRIRTEHFPLTLESARPSHTSQYLCASSEYTGTPKTEAFFGQGTRLTVV.

This chain links TRBV28 with TRBJ2-3, with 12 positions matching TRBD2. CDR1 is MDHEN, CDR2 SYDVKM, per germline. The CDR3 runs to 16 residues. The junction had 7 bases not matched to a gene; V was cut back by 5 bases and J by 4 bases. This chain's CDR3 is CASSATSGSGADTQYF. The DNA of the CDR3 is TGTGCCAGCAGTGCGACTAGCGGGAGTGGAGCAGATACGCAGTATTTT.

This clonotype was observed many times. This chain uses TRBV29-1 with TRBJ1-5, with a weak D call TRBD1 (5 bases). With 0 bases removed from V and 6 bases from J, the gap between germline ends came to 6 bases. The CDR3 sequence is 12 residues long. The germline CDR1 and CDR2 sequences are SQVTM and ANQGSEA. The CDR3 nucleotides are TGCAGCGTTGAAGACGGGGGTCAGCCCCAGCATTTT. Encoded protein: CSVEDGGQPQHF.

The CDR3 here is CASDPLARSTDTQYF. The CDR3 nucleotides are TGTGCCAGCGACCCACTAGCGCGCAGCACAGATACGCAGTATTTT. V and J are TRBV28 and TRBJ2-3; TRBD2 matches at 7 bases. The CDR3 runs 15 residues. The V gene's germline CDR1 is MDHEN and CDR2 SYDVKM. The V segment lost 8 bases and the J segment 0 bases; nucleotides outside the gene matches: 8.

This clonotype has ten or more counts. The chain employs TRBV27 and TRBJ1-5, with 8 bases identical to TRBD1. Trimming removed 5 bases from V and 0 bases from J; junction bases left unmatched: 6. Germline loops: CDR1 MNHEY, CDR2 SMNVEV (reference sequence). This CDR3 comprises 16 residues. Here the CDR3 reads CASSHLDRDSNQPQHF. CDR3 coding DNA: TGTGCCAGCAGTCACTTGGACAGGGATAGCAATCAGCCCCAGCATTTT.

A few counts support this clonotype. The J gene is TRBJ2-7, the V gene TRBV4-1; 9 nucleotides agree with TRBD2. Germline CDR1 reads MGHRA; CDR2 reads YSYEKL. V was clipped by 0 bases and J by 5 bases; unmatched bases: 5. The CDR3 spans 15 residues. In nucleotides, the CDR3 is TGCGCCAGCAGCCAAGATGTAGGACTAGCGAACGAGCAGTACTTC. It specifies CASSQDVGLANEQYF.

This chain's CDR3 is CASSTRDDTGELFF. The CDR3 DNA reads TGTGCCAGTAGTACCCGGGACGACACCGGGGAGCTGTTTTTT. This chain connects TRBV19 to TRBJ2-2; D assignment may be TRBD1 or TRBD2 (5 bases each). This CDR3 comprises 14 residues. The V gene's germline CDR1 is LNHDA and CDR2 SQIVND (reference sequence). V shed 4 bases and J shed 3 bases, with 9 bases lying between them.

This clonotype came up many times. The gene calls are TRBV6-1 and TRBJ1-6; tentative D call: TRBD1 (6 bases). CDR3 size: 15 residues. The V gene's germline CDR1 is MNHNS and CDR2 SASEGT. V was clipped by 5 bases and J by 2 bases, with 10 bases between them. CDR3 nucleotides: TGTGCCAGCAGTCCACAGGGACCCTATAATTCACCCCTCCACTTT. This encodes CASSPQGPYNSPLHF.

The V gene is TRBV28, the J gene TRBJ2-5, with TRBD2 identical over 7 bases. Losses at the gene ends were 6 bases for V and 1 base for J; bases not matched to a gene: 14. Germline V gives CDR1 MDHEN, CDR2 SYDVKM. CDR3 length: 17 residues. CDR3 residues: CASRGGRVAGPQETQYF. In DNA form, the CDR3 reads TGTGCCAGCAGGGGGGGGAGGGTAGCGGGTCCCCAAGAGACCCAGTACTTC.

The V and J genes are TRBV5-6 and TRBJ1-5, with D maybe TRBD1 (5 bases). Germline assignment: CDR1 SGHDT and CDR2 YYEEEE. The CDR3 spans 13 residues. V was clipped by 2 bases and J by 7 bases, with 10 bases between them. CDR3 protein: CASSLGDRQPQHF. The CDR3 DNA is TGTGCCAGCAGCTTAGGGGACCGCCAGCCCCAGCATTTT.

This clonotype was counted many times. The chain employs TRBV19 and TRBJ2-3; TRBD2 might be the D (5 bases). Germline V lookup: CDR1 LNHDA, CDR2 SQIVND (reference sequence). Trimming removed 6 bases at V and 3 bases at J, with 13 bases between. CDR3 size: 14 residues. CDR3 sequence (DNA): TGTGCCAGTAGCCGAACGGGAATAACAGATACGCAGTATTTT. Translation: CASSRTGITDTQYF.

Ten or more counts support this clonotype. J is TRBJ2-2 and V is TRBV24-1; no clear D gene. Germline CDR1 reads KGHDR; CDR2 reads SFDVKD. CDR3 length: 16 residues. The ends were cut back, 4 bases at V and 1 base at J, with 12 bases in the middle. For the CDR3, the DNA is TGTGCCACCAGTGAAACCTTGCGGAGGAACACCGGGGAGCTGTTTTTT. Its protein is CATSETLRRNTGELFF.

A note on this clonotype: One end of the junction does not line up with germline, which may come from a read error. This chain links TRBV5-1 with TRBJ2-3; D is unclear. The CDR3 covers 14 residues. CDR1 SGHRS and CDR2 YFSETQ come from the germline V gene. CDR3 residues: CASSSFWATDTQYF. As DNA, the CDR3 is TGTGCCAGCAGCTCATTTTGGGCGACAGATACGCAGTATTTT.

There are many counts of this clonotype. The chain links TRBV20-1 to TRBJ2-2; weak D call: TRBD2 (6 bases). CDR1 and CDR2 from the germline V gene are DFQATT and SNEGSKA (reference sequence). The CDR3 has 15 amino acids. Between the trimmed V and J ends, which lost 1 base and 2 bases, there was a span of 11 bases. The CDR3 DNA is TGCAGTGCTAGAGTTAGTAGCGGAAACACCGGGGAGCTGTTTTTT. Translating it yields CSARVSSGNTGELFF.

This clonotype has more than one count but fewer than ten. The rearrangement uses TRBV4-1 and TRBJ2-1, with TRBD2 matching 9 bases. V was pared by 3 bases and J by 4 bases, with 1 base of the junction left unmatched. This CDR3 is built from 14 residues. Germline V gene sequence: CDR1 MGHRA, CDR2 YSYEKL. The CDR3 nucleotides are TGCGCCAGCAGCCAGACTAGCGGATACAATGAGCAGTTCTTC. Protein: CASSQTSGYNEQFF.